This TCR beta chain emerged from a study of shared clonotypes between healthy human individuals. The CDR3 extends over 15 amino acids. The V end was cut by 2 bases, the J end by 1 base, with 12 bases between. CDR1 MDHEN and CDR2 SYDVKM come from the germline V gene. Sequencing was performed with immunoSEQ multiplex PCR; in TCRdb, only in-frame clones are kept and a portion is missing. In the table there are millions of clones, around 94% of which are singletons. The sample was naive CD4+ T cells sorted from blood. Documented subset: CD45RA+ positively selected. This chain uses TRBV28 with TRBJ2-7; the D gene could be TRBD1 or TRBD2 (6 bases each). The source of this sequence is a man aged 18 to 35 in good health. CDR3 in DNA: TGTGCCAGCAGTTTACGGGGGCCTCGGTCCTACGAGCAGTACTTC. This gives the protein CASSLRGPRSYEQYF. Full variable domain (rest looked up from reference TRBV28 and TRBJ2-7): DVKVTQSSRYLVKRTGEKVFLECVQDMDHENMFWYRQDPGLGLRLIYFSYDVKMKEKGDIPEGYSVSREKKERFSLILESASTNQTSMYLCASSLRGPRSYEQYFGPGTRLTVT.